This T cell receptor (beta chain) was recovered during a study of cytomegalovirus exposure and HLA in healthy donors. Using immunoSEQ multiplex PCR, the repertoire was profiled, and TCRdb retains in-frame clones only, with some absent. The sample has 250,000 to 300,000 clones, approximately 86% seen once; the top ten hold 1%. The validation cohort, a group of over a hundred subjects, included the donors and was separate from the roughly 670-subject first cohort. Study-level findings and limits: Researchers catalogued 150 or so TCR beta chains as cytomegalovirus-associated. Rare sequences made up most TCRs, while some public TCRs were found in many donors. In the 120 validation repertoires, a later analysis found that first-cohort TCR clusters tended to co-occur.

Trimming removed 3 bases from V and 4 bases from J, with 17 bases in between. Per germline, CDR1 SGHDT and CDR2 YYEEEE. CDR3 size: 15 residues. Details on this clone: Its antigen is still unknown.

The chain links TRBV5-6 to TRBJ2-7, with TRBD1 as a possible D gene (6 bases). The sequence derives from a woman between 18 and 30 years old in good health and CMV-seronegative. Material for sequencing was PBMCs. CDR3 nucleotide sequence: TGTGCCAGCAGCTCAGGGGAACTTTACTCTTACGAGCAGTACTTC. Its protein product is CASSSGELYSYEQYF.